Reported below is one T cell receptor (beta chain). The sample belongs to a study of blood T cell repertoires in COVID-19. Clones were sequenced by immunoSEQ multiplex PCR, and TCRdb holds only the in-frame ones, with some missing. This sample has 130,000 or so clones, with around 84% found just once. The sequence came from a man aged 35 to 55 with acute COVID-19. The material sequenced was PBMCs or T cells enriched from blood (not recorded which).

The CDR3 sequence: CASSLALQGRITF. The CDR3, as DNA: TGTGCCAGCAGCTTGGCACTACAGGGAAGAATCACCTTC. The genes are TRBV11-2 and TRBJ1-2; TRBD1 is a possible D gene (6 bases). CDR1 is SGHAT, CDR2 FQNNGV, per germline. The V gene lost 3 bases and the J gene lost 13 bases, with 18 bases spanning the gap. CDR3 length equals 13 residues.